This T cell receptor beta chain was identified during a study of post-analysis software for immune sequencing data. Notes on the study in general: About 5 TRBV segments (TRBV5-6, TRBV5-1 and TRBV20-1 among them) occurred more frequently in patients than in controls.

In the case of this clonotype: The antigen is not known. Since the CDR3 does not end with the conserved phenylalanine or tryptophan, this likely comes from a read error.

Germline assignment: CDR1 LGHNA and CDR2 YNFKEQ. Trimming removed 0 bases from V and 3 bases from J; junction bases left unmatched: 13. This CDR3 spans 18 amino acids. Researchers reported that TCR beta cDNA libraries carried unique molecular identifiers. In TCRdb, the PCR reads were re-called with MiXCR into one record per CDR3 protein. The sample lists a few hundred thousand distinct CDR3 sequences; approximately 38% were seen once. The J gene is TRBJ2-5, the V gene TRBV4-2, with 7 bases matching TRBD2. The TCR sequence derives from a girl aged 2-15 years with multiple sclerosis. The source material was blood. The DNA of the CDR3 is TGTGCCAGCAGCCAAGAAAGCCAGGGACTAATGGTTGAAGAGACCCAGTACGTC. Its protein product is CASSQESQGLMVEETQYV.